One and the same sample provided the 9 T cell receptor beta chains below, sequenced in a study of blood T cell repertoires in COVID-19. Profiled with immunoSEQ multiplex PCR; TCRdb holds only in-frame clones, not every one. The sample lists 95,000 to 150,000 clones, about 83% occurring once. Sequenced input: PBMCs or T cells enriched from blood (not recorded which). These receptors all come from a young woman who had recovered from COVID-19.

This chain connects TRBV6-1 to TRBJ2-3; D uncertain. Germline loops: CDR1 MNHNS, CDR2 SASEGT. The CDR3 has 14 residues. Trimming took 1 base from V and 4 from J, leaving 9 bases between them. The CDR3 DNA follows: TGTGCCAGCAGTGAAGGGGCAGGTCCAGATACGCAGTATTTT. Its protein is CASSEGAGPDTQYF.

This chain joins TRBV28 and TRBJ2-1; possibly TRBD2 for D (6 bases). Per germline, CDR1 MDHEN and CDR2 SYDVKM. This CDR3 spans 18 amino acids. Deletions cut 3 bases from V and 7 bases from J, with 25 bases between. The CDR3 loop is CASSFLGILAEGRNEQFF. CDR3 nucleotides: TGTGCCAGCAGTTTCCTGGGGATATTAGCGGAGGGCCGGAATGAGCAGTTCTTC.

The chain carries TRBV28 and TRBJ1-2; TRBD1 aligns across 8 bases. The CDR3 runs to 14 residues. CDR1 MDHEN and CDR2 SYDVKM come from the germline V gene. V was clipped by 6 bases and J by 0 bases; unmatched bases: 3. The CDR3: CASSSGGSNYGYTF. CDR3 DNA sequence: TGTGCCAGCAGCTCAGGGGGCTCTAACTATGGCTACACCTTC.

This chain links TRBV2 with TRBJ1-1; TRBD1 agrees at 8 bases. After removal of 2 bases from V and 10 bases from J, the junction contained 9 bases not matched to a gene. Germline assignment: CDR1 SNHLY and CDR2 FYNNEI. The CDR3 runs 14 residues. The chain's CDR3 is CASSEQGAREVAFF. For the CDR3, the DNA is TGTGCCAGCAGTGAACAGGGGGCAAGAGAGGTAGCTTTCTTT.

In this sample, this clone turned up a few times. The rearrangement joins TRBV2 to TRBJ2-7; D possibly corresponds to TRBD2 (6 bases). The CDR3 extends over 13 amino acids. V lost 8 bases and J lost 2, with 13 bases in between. CDR1 is SNHLY, CDR2 FYNNEI, per germline. This chain's CDR3 is CASGRGPAYEQYF. The CDR3 region has the DNA TGTGCCAGCGGGCGGGGTCCAGCCTACGAGCAGTACTTC. The full variable domain, in which reference TRBV2 and TRBJ2-7 provide the parts outside the CDR3, is EPEVTQTPSHQVTQMGQEVILRCVPISNHLYFYWYRQILGQKVEFLVSFYNNEISEKSEIFDDQFSVERPDGSNFTLKIRSTKLEDSAMYFCASGRGPAYEQYFGPGTRLTVT.

Concerning this clone: An end of the junction differs from the germline gene, which may be a read error. The chain has TRBV4-3 and TRBJ1-3, with D unresolved. The V gene's germline CDR1 is LGHNA and CDR2 YSLEER. There are 16 residues in the CDR3. The CDR3 here is CASSQDVTPTGDTIYF. In nucleotides, the CDR3 is TGCGCCAGCAGCCAAGATGTGACGCCCACTGGAGACACCATATATTTT.

The rearrangement joins TRBV19 to TRBJ2-3; possible D gene TRBD1, 6 bases. CDR3 size: 13 residues. V shed 3 bases and J shed 6 bases, with 10 bases lying between them. Germline loops: CDR1 LNHDA, CDR2 SQIVND (reference sequence). CDR3 region: CASSIAQGDTQYF. CDR3 sequence (DNA): TGTGCCAGTAGTATCGCACAGGGTGATACGCAGTATTTT.

The rearrangement links TRBV27 to TRBJ2-7; tentatively, D is TRBD2 (6 bases). Trimming stripped 6 bases from V and 4 bases from J, with 13 bases between. This CDR3 is 13 amino acids long. CDR1 is MNHEY and CDR2 is SMNVEV in the germline V gene (reference sequence). CDR3 residues: CASSWGVRYEQYF. As DNA, the CDR3 is TGTGCCAGCAGCTGGGGGGTCCGGTACGAGCAGTACTTC.

The V gene is TRBV5-4, the J gene TRBJ1-2; no clear D. The CDR3 contains 13 residues. Germline loops: CDR1 SGHNT, CDR2 YYREEE (reference sequence). V was cut by 0 bases and J by 4 bases, with 7 bases left in between. CDR3 bases: TGTGCCAGCAGCTTGGGGAGTCTCTATGGCTACACCTTC. Protein product: CASSLGSLYGYTF.